Each of the 25 T cell receptor beta chains below was sequenced from the same sample in a study of shared clonotypes between healthy human individuals. Profiled with immunoSEQ multiplex PCR; TCRdb holds only in-frame clones, not every one. Of some 630,000 clones in the sample, 95% to 96% are singletons; the top ten hold around 0.1%. Naive CD8 cells lacked CD45RO and underwent positive selection for CCR7, leaving out terminally differentiated effector memory CD45RA+ cells. What was sequenced was naive CD8+ T cells sorted from blood. These receptor sequences come from a woman in her thirties in good health.

This chain links TRBV5-4 with TRBJ2-3; D is tentatively TRBD1 or TRBD2 (6 bases each). The CDR3 sequence is 15 residues long. The V gene lost 4 bases and the J gene lost 6 bases, with 18 bases spanning the gap. Germline V lookup: CDR1 SGHNT, CDR2 YYREEE (reference sequence). CDR3 amino acids: CASSRGGLRGDTQYF. For the CDR3, the DNA is TGTGCCAGCAGCAGAGGGGGACTTCGAGGCGATACGCAGTATTTT.

This chain connects TRBV7-6 to TRBJ2-1; D perhaps matches TRBD1 (5 bases). V was cut by 0 bases and J by 5 bases, with 8 bases left in between. This CDR3 region has 14 residues. Germline V gene sequence: CDR1 SGHVS, CDR2 FNYEAQ. The CDR3 loop is CASSLAFRDNEQFF. CDR3 in DNA: TGTGCCAGCAGCTTAGCCTTCAGGGACAATGAGCAGTTCTTC. Combining the CDR3 with reference TRBV7-6 and TRBJ2-1 gives the whole variable domain GAGVSQSPRYKVTKRGQDVALRCDPISGHVSLYWYRQALGQGPEFLTYFNYEAQQDKSGLPNDRFSAERPEGSISTLTIQRTEQRDSAMYRCASSLAFRDNEQFFGPGTRLTVL.

The genes are TRBV6-1 and TRBJ2-1; no definite D call. CDR3 length: 13 amino acids. Germline V gene lookup returns CDR1 MNHNS and CDR2 SASEGT. V gave up 3 bases and J gave up 6 bases, with 9 bases separating them. CDR3 sequence: CASSDRHGNEQFF. CDR3 coding DNA: TGTGCCAGCAGTGATCGGCATGGCAATGAGCAGTTCTTC.

This clone showed up just once. The V call is TRBV29-1, the J call TRBJ2-7, with D perhaps given as TRBD1 or TRBD2 (6 bases each). Deletions cut 1 base from V and 4 bases from J, with 17 bases between. CDR1 and CDR2 (germline): SQVTM, ANQGSEA. This CDR3 is built from 15 residues. The CDR3 nucleotides are TGCAGCGTTGAAGGGGTGAGGGGGGAGAGGTACGAGCAGTACTTC. This gives the protein CSVEGVRGERYEQYF.

The table lists this clone with a count of one. This chain links TRBV6-5 with TRBJ2-7, with no clear D. This CDR3 comprises 13 residues. Between the trimmed V and J ends, which lost 0 bases and 5 bases, there was a span of 8 bases. Germline V gene data show CDR1 as MNHEY and CDR2 as SVGAGI. CDR3 bases: TGTGCCAGCAGTTACTCGACCGCCGACGAGCAGTACTTC. Translated: CASSYSTADEQYF.

This clone was detected only once. J is TRBJ2-3 and V is TRBV28, with TRBD2 matching 9 bases. Germline lookup yields CDR1 MDHEN and CDR2 SYDVKM. Trimming cost V 2 bases and J 4 bases; bases outside gene matches: 4. The CDR3 is made up of 15 amino acids. CDR3 sequence: CASSLGGGRADTQYF. The CDR3 coding sequence is TGTGCCAGCAGTTTAGGCGGCGGGAGGGCAGATACGCAGTATTTT. Drawing the rest from reference TRBV28 and TRBJ2-3, the complete variable domain is DVKVTQSSRYLVKRTGEKVFLECVQDMDHENMFWYRQDPGLGLRLIYFSYDVKMKEKGDIPEGYSVSREKKERFSLILESASTNQTSMYLCASSLGGGRADTQYFGPGTRLTVL.

The rearrangement joins TRBV27 to TRBJ2-1; 10 nucleotides agree with TRBD1. Germline values: CDR1 MNHEY, CDR2 SMNVEV (reference sequence). The CDR3 runs to 15 residues. V lost 5 bases and J lost 8; bases outside the gene matches: 9. CDR3 loop: CASSTLTGGFDEQFF. CDR3 DNA sequence: TGTGCCAGCAGTACCCTGACAGGGGGCTTCGATGAGCAGTTCTTC.

This chain joins TRBV10-3 and TRBJ1-5; D ambiguous. This CDR3 is 14 amino acids long. Trimming removed 3 bases from V and 6 bases from J, with 12 bases in between. The V gene's germline CDR1 is ENHRY and CDR2 SYGVKD. The CDR3 DNA follows: TGTGCCATCAGTGACCGGGAAACCGCTCAGCCCCAGCATTTT. This translates into CAISDRETAQPQHF.

The chain has TRBV5-6 and TRBJ2-7; 7 bases fit TRBD2. Germline CDR1 and CDR2: SGHDT and YYEEEE. V was clipped by 4 bases and J by 2 bases; unmatched bases: 18. The CDR3 runs 18 residues. For the CDR3, the DNA is TGTGCCAGCAGCGGGCGTGGGTTAGCGGGCCGACCTACCTACGAGCAGTACTTC. Protein sequence: CASSGRGLAGRPTYEQYF.

The chain couples TRBV28 to TRBJ2-7; possible D gene TRBD2, 6 bases. The CDR3 has 13 amino acids. V shed 3 bases and J shed 4 bases, with 10 bases lying between them. The germline V gene encodes CDR1 MDHEN and CDR2 SYDVKM. The CDR3, as DNA: TGTGCCAGCAGTTTTTTCGGGGGTTACGAGCAGTACTTC. This codes for CASSFFGGYEQYF.

The rearrangement joins TRBV7-9 to TRBJ2-1; TRBD2 matches at 8 bases. This CDR3 comprises 14 residues. Germline V gene lookup returns CDR1 SEHNR and CDR2 FQNEAQ (reference sequence). J was trimmed by 3 bases and V by 6 bases; bases with no gene match: 4. The CDR3: CASRIAGRYNEQFF. CDR3 bases: TGTGCCAGCAGGATAGCGGGACGCTACAATGAGCAGTTCTTC.

This clone was recorded once. The chain carries TRBV19 and TRBJ2-7; D ambiguous. This CDR3 region has 16 residues. V lost 1 base and J 0 bases, leaving 13 bases between the germline ends. The V gene's germline CDR1 is LNHDA and CDR2 SQIVND (reference sequence). CDR3 protein: CASSIVKSINSYEQYF. Here the CDR3 DNA reads TGTGCCAGTAGTATAGTTAAGTCGATTAACTCCTACGAGCAGTACTTC.

The rearrangement uses TRBV7-9 and TRBJ2-5; the match to TRBD2 covers 11 bases. Trimming cost V 5 bases and J 9 bases; bases outside gene matches: 14. Germline V gene sequence: CDR1 SEHNR, CDR2 FQNEAQ (reference sequence). The CDR3 sequence is 16 residues long. The CDR3 sequence is CASSPARLAGNEAQYF. The CDR3, as DNA: TGTGCCAGCAGCCCAGCCCGACTAGCGGGGAACGAGGCCCAGTACTTC.

V and J are TRBV27 and TRBJ2-1, with a tentative D call TRBD2 (6 bases). Germline CDR1 MNHEY, CDR2 SMNVEV (reference sequence). The CDR3 has 14 residues. The V end lost 6 bases, the J end lost 7 bases, and 16 bases lay between the germline ends. The CDR3 reads CASSTRDLRNEQFF. The DNA for the CDR3 is TGTGCCAGCAGCACGAGGGACTTACGAAATGAGCAGTTCTTC.

The chain combines TRBV28 with TRBJ2-3, with a possible D match to TRBD2 (5 bases). The CDR3 totals 16 residues. CDR1 is MDHEN and CDR2 is SYDVKM in the germline V gene. Deletions cut 7 bases from V and 3 bases from J, with 20 bases between. The CDR3 spells CASTTKLVGLTDTQYF. The CDR3 bases are TGTGCCAGCACCACCAAACTAGTAGGATTAACAGATACGCAGTATTTT.

This chain links TRBV7-8 with TRBJ2-1; 12 bases fit TRBD2. J gave up 8 bases and V 5 bases, and 10 bases lay outside the gene matches. CDR1 and CDR2 from the germline V gene are SGHVS and FQNEAQ. This CDR3 spans 16 amino acids. CDR3 DNA: TGTGCCAGCAGCAAAAGACTAGCGGGAGTTAATGATGAGCAGTTCTTC. Its protein product is CASSKRLAGVNDEQFF.

The V and J genes are TRBV5-1 and TRBJ2-3, with 10 bases identical to TRBD2. From germline, CDR1 is SGHRS and CDR2 YFSETQ. Unmatched junction bases numbered 13, after V lost 4 bases and J lost 2 bases. The CDR3 consists of 18 residues. In DNA, the CDR3 is TGCGCCAGCAGCGCCTCTACCTCCGGGACTAGCGCCACAGATACGCAGTATTTT. This translates into CASSASTSGTSATDTQYF.

This clone was recorded once. Other DNA sequences in this sample translate to the same CDR3. The chain is built from TRBV28 and TRBJ1-5; D is unclear. V lost 1 base and J 6 bases, leaving 1 base between the germline ends. The CDR3 sequence is 11 residues long. CDR1 is MDHEN, CDR2 SYDVKM, per germline. Here the CDR3 DNA reads TGTGCCAGCAGTTTATCTCAGCCCCAGCATTTT. It translates to CASSLSQPQHF.

The genes are TRBV4-1 and TRBJ2-7; the D gene is possibly TRBD1 (6 bases). Per the germline V gene, CDR1 is MGHRA and CDR2 is YSYEKL. The germline V and J ends were trimmed by 1 base and 2 bases, with 12 bases remaining between them. The CDR3 contains 15 residues. The CDR3 bases are TGCGCCAGCAGCCAAGTGGGGGCGGCAGCCTACGAGCAGTACTTC. It translates to CASSQVGAAAYEQYF.

The V call is TRBV7-9, the J call TRBJ1-1, with D unclear. Per the germline V gene, CDR1 is SEHNR and CDR2 is FQNEAQ (reference sequence). V was clipped by 1 base and J by 1 base, with 10 bases between them. The CDR3 contains 15 residues. This CDR3 is CASSLGVGQNTEAFF. Here the CDR3 DNA reads TGTGCCAGCAGCTTAGGTGTCGGGCAGAACACTGAAGCTTTCTTT.

V and J are TRBV7-8 and TRBJ2-1, with TRBD2 matching over 9 bases. Germline CDR1 reads SGHVS; CDR2 reads FQNEAQ. The CDR3 sequence is 15 residues long. V was pared by 2 bases and J by 8 bases, with 7 bases of the junction left unmatched. The CDR3 sequence: CASSLTASGIDEQFF. DNA of the CDR3: TGTGCCAGCAGCTTAACGGCTAGCGGGATCGATGAGCAGTTCTTC.

V usage is TRBV6-1 and J usage is TRBJ2-7; 9 bases are shared with TRBD1. The germline gives CDR1 MNHNS, CDR2 SASEGT. The CDR3 covers 15 residues. Trimming at V came to 6 bases and at J to 3 bases, leaving 9 bases not matched to a gene. CDR3 nucleotides: TGTGCCAGCAGACCTGGACAGGGGATGGTCTACGAGCAGTACTTC. It is translated as CASRPGQGMVYEQYF.

V gene TRBV5-6 combines with J gene TRBJ2-1, with D perhaps assigned TRBD1 or TRBD2 (5 bases each). Germline V gene data show CDR1 as SGHDT and CDR2 as YYEEEE. Trimming cost V 2 bases and J 11 bases, with 17 bases left between them. The CDR3 length is 14 residues. DNA for the CDR3: TGTGCCAGCAGCTTCCAGGGACGACACCATCAGCAGTTCTTC. It specifies CASSFQGRHHQQFF.

The chain joins TRBV7-3 to TRBJ2-2; 14 bases are shared with TRBD2. With V trimmed by 3 bases and J by 9 bases, 3 bases remained unmatched. The CDR3 loop spans 15 amino acids. Germline lookup yields CDR1 SGHTA and CDR2 FQGTGA. For the CDR3, the DNA is TGTGCCAGCAGCTTTGGGACTAGCGGGAGCCGGGAGCTGTTTTTT. This codes for CASSFGTSGSRELFF.

The V call is TRBV11-2, the J call TRBJ2-2; no reliable D call. This CDR3 region has 14 residues. Trimming removed 5 bases at V and 5 bases at J, with 12 bases between. Germline V CDR1 and CDR2: SGHAT, FQNNGV. CDR3 nucleotides: TGTGCCAGCAGCAAGACCGTGGGAACCGGGGAGCTGTTTTTT. Its translation is CASSKTVGTGELFF.